The 10 T cell receptor beta chains presented below share a single source sample, sequenced in a study of cytomegalovirus exposure and HLA in healthy donors. The PCR ran on 60 Vbeta and 13 Jbeta primers. The assay was immunoSEQ multiplex PCR, and TCRdb's table has in-frame clones only and misses some. The table has 150,000 to 200,000 clones, 70% to 85% seen once. The sequenced sample consisted of PBMCs. The receptors were gathered from a woman in her thirties in good health and CMV-seronegative.

The sample holds many counts of this clone. The V and J genes are TRBV6-6 and TRBJ1-1; D gene uncertain. The CDR3 runs to 13 residues. Per the germline V gene, CDR1 is MNHNY and CDR2 is SVGAGI (reference sequence). The V and J ends lost 0 bases and 7 bases respectively, with 9 bases between them. The CDR3 region has the DNA TGTGCCAGCAGTTACTCGAGTCCAGGTGAAGCTTTCTTT. Protein: CASSYSSPGEAFF.

The chain is built from TRBV7-2 and TRBJ2-7; D is possibly TRBD1 (6 bases). V was cut by 5 bases and J by 1 base, with 21 bases left in between. The germline V gene has CDR1 SGHTA and CDR2 FQGNSA. This CDR3 has 17 amino acids. This CDR3 reads CASSRRTLSQGSYEQYF. As DNA, the CDR3 is TGTGCCAGCAGCCGTAGAACCCTATCACAGGGATCCTACGAGCAGTACTTC.

In its sample, this clone was seen a few times. V usage is TRBV7-6 and J usage is TRBJ2-1, with 7 bases matching TRBD1. Germline V CDR1 and CDR2: SGHVS, FNYEAQ. After removal of 7 bases from V and 4 bases from J, the junction contained 16 bases not matched to a gene. The CDR3 has 17 residues. As DNA, the CDR3 is TGTGCCAGCACCTACAGGGGCCTCCAATCAAATTACAATGAGCAGTTCTTC. Translation: CASTYRGLQSNYNEQFF.

This chain links TRBV19 with TRBJ1-2, with a possible D match to TRBD1 (6 bases). The V end lost 7 bases, the J end lost 7 bases, and 19 bases lay between the germline ends. Germline lookup yields CDR1 LNHDA and CDR2 SQIVND (reference sequence). The CDR3 totals 14 residues. CDR3 DNA: TGTGCCAGTACCCGAATGTCAGGGGTGGGTGGCTACACCTTC. Residues: CASTRMSGVGGYTF. The complete variable domain, with remaining parts taken from reference TRBV19 and TRBJ1-2, reads DGGITQSPKYLFRKEGQNVTLSCEQNLNHDAMYWYRQDPGQGLRLIYYSQIVNDFQKGDIAEGYSVSREKKESFPLTVTSAQKNPTAFYLCASTRMSGVGGYTFGSGTRLTVV.

V gene TRBV11-2 combines with J gene TRBJ2-7; 9 bases are a match to TRBD2. The CDR3 consists of 16 residues. Germline assignment: CDR1 SGHAT and CDR2 FQNNGV. The V segment lost 0 bases and the J segment 4 bases; nucleotides outside the gene matches: 7. CDR3 protein: CASSLDFAGGMYEQYF. Written as DNA, the CDR3 is TGTGCCAGCAGCTTAGATTTCGCGGGGGGGATGTACGAGCAGTACTTC.

The chain recombines TRBV27 with TRBJ1-6, with 9 nucleotides matching TRBD1. This CDR3 has 16 residues. The ends lost 5 bases at V and 6 bases at J; junction bases unmatched: 8. The V gene's germline CDR1 is MNHEY and CDR2 SMNVEV (reference sequence). CDR3 loop: CASSITGGTANSPLHF. The CDR3 DNA sequence: TGTGCCAGCAGTATTACAGGGGGCACCGCTAATTCACCCCTCCACTTT.

This chain links TRBV5-1 with TRBJ2-3; the match to TRBD2 covers 8 bases. Germline V gene lookup returns CDR1 SGHRS and CDR2 YFSETQ. V was pared by 2 bases and J by 6 bases, with 11 bases of the junction left unmatched. The CDR3 extends over 16 amino acids. The CDR3 loop is CASSFVSGDLDDTQYF. The CDR3 region has the DNA TGCGCCAGCAGCTTCGTTAGCGGGGACCTAGATGATACGCAGTATTTT.

This chain links TRBV30 with TRBJ2-2; D uncertain. The V end was cut by 3 bases, the J end by 0 bases, with 14 bases between. CDR3 size: 16 residues. The germline gives CDR1 GTSNPN, CDR2 SVGIG (reference sequence). CDR3 nucleotide sequence: TGTGCCTGGAGGGGCTTGAGAAGCCCGAACACCGGGGAGCTGTTTTTT. Its protein product is CAWRGLRSPNTGELFF. The whole variable domain, filled in from reference TRBV30 and TRBJ2-2, reads SQTIHQWPATLVQPVGSPLSLECTVEGTSNPNLYWYRQAAGRGLQLLFYSVGIGQISSEVPQNLSASRPQDRQFILSSKKLLLSDSGFYLCAWRGLRSPNTGELFFGEGSRLTVL.

This CDR3 is CASSGGGFFNEQFF. The CDR3 DNA is TGTGCCAGCAGCGGGGGCGGGTTCTTTAATGAGCAGTTCTTC. This chain joins TRBV11-2 and TRBJ2-1; tentatively, D is TRBD1 (6 bases). Germline assignment: CDR1 SGHAT and CDR2 FQNNGV. Deletions cut 5 bases from V and 7 bases from J, with 15 bases between. The CDR3 extends over 14 amino acids.

The chain uses TRBV5-1 and TRBJ1-3, with D hard to call. Trimming took 4 bases from V and 2 from J, leaving 7 bases between them. Germline V CDR1 and CDR2: SGHRS, YFSETQ. CDR3 size: 13 residues. As DNA, the CDR3 is TGCGCCAGCAGCCCCCAGACTGGAAACACCATATATTTT. It translates to CASSPQTGNTIYF.